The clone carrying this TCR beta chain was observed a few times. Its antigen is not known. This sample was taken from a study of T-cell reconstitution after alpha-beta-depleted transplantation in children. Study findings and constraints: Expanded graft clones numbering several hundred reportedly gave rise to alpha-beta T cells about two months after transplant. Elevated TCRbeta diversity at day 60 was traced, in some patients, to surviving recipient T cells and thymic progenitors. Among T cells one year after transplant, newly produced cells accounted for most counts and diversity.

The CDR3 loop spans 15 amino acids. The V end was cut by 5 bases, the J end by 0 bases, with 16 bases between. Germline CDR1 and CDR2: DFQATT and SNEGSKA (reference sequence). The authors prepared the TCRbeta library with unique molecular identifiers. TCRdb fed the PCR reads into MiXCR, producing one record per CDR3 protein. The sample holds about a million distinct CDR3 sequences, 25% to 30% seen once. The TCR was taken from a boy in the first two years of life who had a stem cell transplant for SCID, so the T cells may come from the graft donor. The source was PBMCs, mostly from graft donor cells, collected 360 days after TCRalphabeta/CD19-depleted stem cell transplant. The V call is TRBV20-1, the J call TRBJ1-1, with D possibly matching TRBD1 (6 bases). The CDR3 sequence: CSASNRALVNTEAFF. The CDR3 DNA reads TGCAGTGCTTCAAACAGGGCGCTTGTGAACACTGAAGCTTTCTTT.